This T cell receptor beta chain was captured in a study of blood T cells in healthy people across ages. V lost 2 bases to trimming and J lost 2 bases, with 10 bases between them. CDR3 length: 14 amino acids. Germline-derived CDR1 and CDR2 are MNHEY and SVGAGI. Then a second PCR, running roughly 6 to 11 cycles, was carried out with a sample-barcoded 5' primer and a J-beta primer mix. TCRdb processed the 5' RACE reads anew with MiXCR; each CDR3 protein has one entry. This table holds hundreds of thousands of distinct CDR3 sequences, about 43% found once. Donors were systemically healthy Caucasian individuals from Russia aged roughly 6 to 100 years. Each sample gave at least 7 million isolated PBMCs.

This TCR came from a man older than 75 in good health. The sequenced sample consisted of blood. The genes are TRBV6-5 and TRBJ2-7; tentative D call: TRBD1 (6 bases). The CDR3 loop reads CASSYEQGTYEQYF. In DNA, the CDR3 is TGTGCCAGCAGTTACGAACAGGGTACCTACGAGCAGTACTTC.